The source of this T cell receptor beta chain is a study of cytomegalovirus exposure and HLA in healthy donors. Study findings and constraints: In a later analysis, a missense DCLRE1C variant was linked to TCR beta V- and J-gene trimming. CMV serostatus was the sole immune exposure data available. Relative to equally common others, HLA-associated TCR beta chains showed greater clonal expansion in a later analysis.

Concerning this clone: Its specificity is unknown.

Germline V gene data show CDR1 as MNHEY and CDR2 as SVGAGI. The V gene end was trimmed by 1 base and the J gene end by 6 bases; junction bases not matched to a gene: 5. The CDR3 is made up of 14 amino acids. The PCR made use of 60 Vbeta and 13 Jbeta primers. Data came from immunoSEQ multiplex PCR; TCRdb stores just in-frame clones and leaves some out. The sample consists of tens of thousands of clones, 70% to 85% of them appearing once. The chain employs TRBV6-5 and TRBJ2-7; 8 nucleotides align to TRBD2. The TCR comes from a man aged 50-60 years in good health and CMV-seropositive. The sample comprised PBMCs. CDR3 DNA: TGTGCCAGCAGTTACTTTACTAGCGGAATCGAGCAGTACTTC. Translating it yields CASSYFTSGIEQYF.